This TCR beta chain was identified in a study of T cell repertoires in breast cancer. Broader study findings: Discarding singleton TCRs may have missed genuine antitumor clones.

Comments on this clonotype: Its cognate antigen is unknown. At one of its ends the junction is not consistent with the germline gene, which may arise from a read error.

Unpaired genes were suppressed by blocking oligonucleotides during a second nested PCR. One entry per CDR3 protein, called by TCRdb with MiXCR from the emulsion pairing reads. In total, the table holds approximately 50 distinct CDR3 sequences. Primers covering all TCR V genes were used in emulsion RT-PCR on CD8+ T cells. The receptor was isolated from a pool of human donors with breast cancer or a healthy control (not recorded which). The sequencing input was CD8+ T cells.

Written as DNA, the CDR3 is TGCTCCAGCTGTGTGGTCCTAAGCAATCAGCCCCAGCATTTT. Translation: CSSCVVLSNQPQHF. V gene TRBV4-1 combines with J gene TRBJ1-5; no clear D. Germline V gene data show CDR1 as MGHRA and CDR2 as YSYEKL. This CDR3 contains 14 residues.